The entry below gives a single T cell receptor beta chain sequence along with its context. The antigen this receptor binds is unknown. It has no much larger one-base neighbor in the sample; base qualities were not kept. This sample stems from a study of blood T cell repertoires in COVID-19 (dated by TCRdb to between 2020 and 2021). Looking at the study overall: Collaborator samples came from the United States, Italy and Spain and covered acute and convalescent phases of COVID-19. The material from the prospective study consisted of cDNA or gDNA derived from T cells, B-cell-depleted T cells, or PBMCs. Deeply sampled blood TCRbeta repertoires from subjects exposed to, actively infected with, or recovered from COVID-19 were included in the dataset. The repertoires were released in a freely available public database meant as a resource for research on the immune response to SARS-CoV-2. The samples were drawn from two sources: the first 160 participants of the ongoing ImmuneRACE study, and fewer than 1,500 subjects contributed by 6 global collaborators. Nearly every sample came with metadata listing a de-identified subject ID, COVID-19 status, age in years and sex. Where available, HLA class I and class II types were taken from metadata supplied by the sample provider and were not determined by assay-based typing. Points the paper makes about the study in general: The amount of clinical and demographic metadata varied by source and participant and was provided uncurated.

Germline trimming amounts to 5 bases on V and 2 bases on J, with 1 as the count of junction bases outside the gene matches. The CDR3 runs 13 amino acids, cysteine and phenylalanine included. This entry keeps only the CDR3 DNA: 39 bases, framed from base 1. The immunoSEQ Assay, a bias-controlled multiplex PCR, was used to amplify TCRbeta CDR3 regions from genomic DNA. In the source study's methods: The number of nucleated cells in each sample was estimated by amplification of reference gene primers within the assay. To quantify the absolute abundance of each unique TCRbeta CDR3 rearrangement, sequence reads were collapsed and filtered. For each sample, productive Simpson clonality was calculated as the square root of Simpson's diversity index over productive rearrangements. The table was pulled from immuneACCESS by TCRdb, which kept in-frame rearrangements only. Such tables lose some clones; where checked, under half of the loss comes from unresolved V genes, and the rest has no known cause. V and J calls and clone size come straight from that table; D and trimming were deduced from the DNA. Within this sample are over 90,000 clones, with about 85% of them counted one time only. Around 2% of the sample belongs to the ten largest clones.

Each collaborating institution followed its own protocols to collect whole blood in K2EDTA tubes. For TCRbeta analysis, collaborators shipped samples in one of three forms: frozen whole blood, isolated PBMCs, or DNA extracted from either of those sample types. This clonotype was sampled from a man aged 45-60 years with active COVID-19. The chain was built from TRBV12-3 or TRBV12-4 and TRBJ1-2, and 8 bases in between align with TRBD1. Sequencing was done on a sample of peripheral blood. The DNA sequence is as follows: TGTGCCAGCAGTAGGACAGGGAACTATGGCTACACCTTC. Its protein product is CASSRTGNYGYTF.